This T cell receptor (beta chain) emerged from a study of blood T cell repertoires in COVID-19. Germline V CDR1 and CDR2: LNHDA, SQIVND (reference sequence). Trimming left V 5 bases short and J 4 bases short, with 14 bases between. The CDR3 has 15 residues. The method was immunoSEQ multiplex PCR; TCRdb's version includes in-frame clones alone and lacks a portion of them. The sample holds around 300,000 clones, 80% to 90% seen once. Material: PBMCs or T cells enriched from blood (not recorded which). The receptor's source is a man under 40 who had recovered from COVID-19. The chain recombines TRBV19 with TRBJ2-2; D may be TRBD2 (5 bases). The CDR3 bases are TGTGCCAGTAGTTCCATGAGGGTAGGCACCGGGGAGCTGTTTTTT. It is translated as CASSSMRVGTGELFF. The full variable domain, with the rest looked up from reference TRBV19 and TRBJ2-2, is DGGITQSPKYLFRKEGQNVTLSCEQNLNHDAMYWYRQDPGQGLRLIYYSQIVNDFQKGDIAEGYSVSREKKESFPLTVTSAQKNPTAFYLCASSSMRVGTGELFFGEGSRLTVL.